The T cell receptor beta chain described here comes from a study of shared clonotypes between healthy human individuals. The CDR3 contains 17 residues. CD8 cells regarded as naive lacked CD45RO, were positively chosen for CCR7, and omitted terminally differentiated effector memory CD45RA+ cells. Deep-level running was used for the assay. Some clones are missing from TCRdb's copy, which holds only in-frame ones; the method was immunoSEQ multiplex PCR. The repertoire holds millions of clones, with approximately 94% as singletons. The source is a man between 18 and 29 years old in good health. The V and J genes are TRBV21-1 and TRBJ2-5; the table's D call of TRBD1 was not tested on the DNA. TRBV21-1 is a listed pseudogene. Sequencing was done on a sample of naive CD8+ T cells sorted from blood. CDR3: CASSTRGTGPYQETQYF. The CDR3 nucleotides are TGTGCCAGCAGCACGCGTGGGACAGGGCCGTACCAAGAGACCCAGTACTTC.